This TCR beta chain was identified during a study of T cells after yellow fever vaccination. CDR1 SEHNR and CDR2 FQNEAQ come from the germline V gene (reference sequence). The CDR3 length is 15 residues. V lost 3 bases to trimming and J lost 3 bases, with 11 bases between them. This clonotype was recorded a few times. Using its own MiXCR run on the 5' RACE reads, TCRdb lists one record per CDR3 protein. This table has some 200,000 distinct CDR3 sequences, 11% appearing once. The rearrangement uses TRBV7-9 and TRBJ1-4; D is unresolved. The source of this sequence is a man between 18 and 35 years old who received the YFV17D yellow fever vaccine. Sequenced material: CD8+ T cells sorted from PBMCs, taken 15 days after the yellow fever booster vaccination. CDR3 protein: CASSLKGGANEKLFF. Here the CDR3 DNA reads TGTGCCAGCAGCTTGAAGGGTGGGGCTAATGAAAAACTGTTTTTT.